This record concerns one T cell receptor (beta chain) sequence. What it binds is unknown. From germline, CDR1 is MNHEY and CDR2 SVGAGI. The V end lost 3 bases, the J end lost 3 bases, and 17 bases lay between the germline ends. The CDR3 has 16 amino acids. The data derive from a study of cytomegalovirus exposure and HLA in healthy donors. Points from the study as a whole: In vitro assays verified that three CMV-associated chains recognized CMV antigens specifically.

PCR amplification relied on 60 Vbeta primers (plus 13 Jbeta primers). Assay: immunoSEQ multiplex PCR; the TCRdb copy retains only in-frame clones and omits some. Across 200,000 to 250,000 clones, the top ten clones capture 1.1% of the sample. This receptor was obtained from a girl aged 2-10 years in good health and CMV-seropositive. What was sequenced was PBMCs. The chain employs TRBV6-5 and TRBJ1-1, with a possible D match to TRBD1 (6 bases). CDR3: CASSYGGAPGDTEAFF. CDR3 DNA sequence: TGTGCCAGCAGTTATGGGGGGGCCCCCGGGGACACTGAAGCTTTCTTT.